The following is a T cell receptor (beta chain) sequence with its context. In the original processing: Using reference gene primer amplification, nucleated cell counts were estimated. Profiling relied on immunoSEQ multiplex PCR, and the TCRdb table lists in-frame clones only, not all of them. That table furnishes V, J and clone size, whereas the DNA furnished D and trimming. The profile shows just over 150,000 clones, about 79% of them singletons. The data were taken from a study of blood T cell repertoires in COVID-19. Study as a whole: Acute-phase and convalescent COVID-19 samples originated in the United States, Italy and Spain. The cDNA or gDNA used as material had been derived from T cells, B-cell-depleted T cells, or PBMCs.

Germline V CDR1 and CDR2: LGHNA, YNFKEQ. This CDR3 comprises 15 residues. V was trimmed by 0 bases and J by 6 bases, leaving 11 bases between them. This chain connects TRBV4-2 to TRBJ2-2; perhaps TRBD1 as D (5 bases). Input material: peripheral blood. The source of this sequence is a woman aged 50 to 60 with acute or convalescent COVID-19. The CDR3 spells CASSQDLMGPGELFF. The CDR3, as DNA: TGTGCCAGCAGCCAAGATTTGATGGGGCCCGGGGAGCTGTTTTTT.